These 14 T cell receptor beta chains were all obtained from the same sample, sequenced in a study of blood T cell repertoires in COVID-19. Clones were sequenced by immunoSEQ multiplex PCR, and TCRdb holds only the in-frame ones, with some missing. The data show around 85,000 clones, around 89% seen once. The sample was PBMCs or T cells enriched from blood (not recorded which). These receptors originate from a woman aged 50 to 65 with acute COVID-19.

The chain uses TRBV7-9 and TRBJ2-2, with TRBD1 matching over 9 bases. The CDR3 consists of 16 residues. The V segment lost 7 bases and the J segment 2 bases; nucleotides outside the gene matches: 8. The germline gives CDR1 SEHNR, CDR2 FQNEAQ (reference sequence). CDR3 protein: CASNLGQGLNTGELFF. For the CDR3, the DNA is TGTGCCAGCAACCTGGGACAGGGCCTTAACACCGGGGAGCTGTTTTTT. Supplemented by reference TRBV7-9 and TRBJ2-2, the full variable domain reads DTGVSQNPRHKITKRGQNVTFRCDPISEHNRLYWYRQTLGQGPEFLTYFQNEAQLEKSRLLSDRFSAERPKGSFSTLEIQRTEQGDSAMYLCASNLGQGLNTGELFFGEGSRLTVL.

In nucleotides, the CDR3 is TGCGCCAGCAGAGTGAAGAGGGAAACTGAAGCTTTCTTT. Amino acid sequence: CASRVKRETEAFF. The chain is built from TRBV5-1 and TRBJ1-1; D unclear. Germline V gene data show CDR1 as SGHRS and CDR2 as YFSETQ. The CDR3 has 13 amino acids. Deletions cut 5 bases from V and 5 bases from J, with 13 bases between.

The genes are TRBV10-2 and TRBJ2-3, with TRBD2 matching over 13 bases. CDR3 length equals 15 residues. V lost 2 bases and J lost 4; bases outside the gene matches: 0. CDR1 is WSHSY, CDR2 SAAADI, per germline. The CDR3 coding sequence is TGCGCCAGCAGTGAGGGACTAGCGGGAGCAGATACGCAGTATTTT. Residues: CASSEGLAGADTQYF.

V usage is TRBV4-2 and J usage is TRBJ2-2, with D tentatively TRBD1 (6 bases). Germline V lookup: CDR1 LGHNA, CDR2 YNFKEQ. The length of the CDR3 is 17 residues. V lost 4 bases, J lost 4 bases, and 19 bases lay in between. This CDR3 is CASSLGMGAGGTGELFF. The CDR3, as DNA: TGTGCCAGCAGCCTCGGGATGGGGGCAGGTGGCACCGGGGAGCTGTTTTTT.

The chain carries TRBV6-4 and TRBJ2-7; 7 nucleotides agree with TRBD2. Germline V gene lookup returns CDR1 MRHNA and CDR2 SNTAGT. After removal of 0 bases from V and 5 bases from J, the junction contained 7 bases not matched to a gene. The length of the CDR3 is 15 residues. Here the CDR3 DNA reads TGTGCCAGCAGTGACTCCGGGGGAGGGCAACACGAGCAGTACTTC. It is translated as CASSDSGGGQHEQYF.

This rearrangement joins TRBV5-4 to TRBJ1-1, with 8 bases lining up with TRBD1. Germline CDR1 reads SGHNT; CDR2 reads YYREEE (reference sequence). The length of the CDR3 is 14 residues. J lost 4 bases, V lost 5 bases, and 7 bases had no gene match. Here the CDR3 reads CASRPTGGFTEAFF. CDR3 DNA sequence: TGTGCCAGCAGACCTACAGGGGGATTCACTGAAGCTTTCTTT.

The chain links TRBV3-1 (or the pseudogene TRBV3-2) to TRBJ2-7; D perhaps matches TRBD2 (6 bases). Trimming cost V 4 bases and J 0 bases, with 13 bases left between them. The CDR3 is 15 amino acids. Germline CDR1 is LGHDT and CDR2 is YNNKEL (reference sequence). The CDR3 is CASSRVSGGSYEQYF. CDR3 DNA sequence: TGTGCCAGCAGCCGGGTTAGCGGTGGCTCCTACGAGCAGTACTTC.

Of note for this clone: One end of the junction varies from germline; a read error may be responsible. V usage is TRBV2 and J usage is TRBJ2-7; 11 bases are shared with TRBD2. This CDR3 is 15 amino acids long. The germline gives CDR1 SNHLY, CDR2 FYNNEI. CDR3 sequence reads: CASREGLAGTGEQYF. The CDR3 DNA reads as TGTGCCAGCAGGGAAGGACTAGCGGGTACAGGCGAGCAGTACTTC.

V gene TRBV30 combines with J gene TRBJ2-1; 8 nucleotides agree with TRBD2. CDR1 and CDR2 (germline): GTSNPN, SVGIG (reference sequence). V was clipped by 5 bases and J by 6 bases; unmatched bases: 6. The CDR3 contains 13 residues. CDR3 residues: CAWGLTSVNEQFF. The DNA for the CDR3 is TGTGCCTGGGGGTTGACTAGCGTCAATGAGCAGTTCTTC.

The rearrangement joins TRBV9 to TRBJ2-7; 7 bases are shared with TRBD1. The CDR3 loop spans 12 amino acids. V was clipped by 3 bases and J by 5 bases; unmatched bases: 2. CDR1 is SGDLS and CDR2 is YYNGEE in the germline V gene. Written as DNA, the CDR3 is TGTGCCAGCAGCGCCACAGGGGACGAGCAGTACTTC. This translates into CASSATGDEQYF.

This chain connects TRBV5-5 to TRBJ2-5; maybe TRBD2 (6 bases). Germline CDR1 is SGHKS and CDR2 is YYEKEE (reference sequence). The V and J ends lost 4 bases and 1 base respectively, with 14 bases between them. This CDR3 comprises 15 residues. The CDR3 bases are TGTGCCAGCAGCCCGGGAGCGGTGATCCAAGAGACCCAGTACTTC. It codes for CASSPGAVIQETQYF. Full variable domain (rest looked up from reference TRBV5-5 and TRBJ2-5): DAGVTQSPTHLIKTRGQQVTLRCSPISGHKSVSWYQQVLGQGPQFIFQYYEKEERGRGNFPDRFSARQFPNYSSELNVNALLLGDSALYLCASSPGAVIQETQYFGPGTRLLVL.

V and J are TRBV2 and TRBJ2-1; 7 positions agree with TRBD2. This CDR3 spans 14 amino acids. J lost 2 bases, V lost 6 bases, and 4 bases had no gene match. Germline assignment: CDR1 SNHLY and CDR2 FYNNEI. The CDR3 reads CASSQSGAYNEQFF. As DNA, the CDR3 is TGTGCCAGCAGCCAAAGCGGGGCCTACAATGAGCAGTTCTTC.

The chain has TRBV10-2 and TRBJ1-5, with 9 bases lining up with TRBD1. CDR3 size: 13 residues. V lost 7 bases, J lost 6 bases, and 4 bases stayed unmatched. CDR1 is WSHSY and CDR2 is SAAADI in the germline V gene. The CDR3: CASTDRGLQPQHF. CDR3 nucleotide sequence: TGCGCCAGCACGGACAGGGGTCTTCAGCCCCAGCATTTT.

CDR3 sequence: CASLRQSSYEQYF. CDR3 in DNA: TGTGCCAGCTTGAGACAGAGCTCCTACGAGCAGTACTTC. This chain joins TRBV6-5 and TRBJ2-7; possibly TRBD1 for D (5 bases). V dropped 8 bases and J dropped 0 bases, with 11 bases sitting between them. This CDR3 contains 13 residues. Germline V gene sequence: CDR1 MNHEY, CDR2 SVGAGI.